A selection of T cell receptor beta chains follows, all from one sample in a study of human T cells and chemical hapten exposure. One entry per CDR3 protein, called by TCRdb with MiXCR from the RACE reads. The repertoire holds approximately 340,000 distinct CDR3 sequences, with approximately 6.3% as singletons. This specimen was whole blood, taken in connection with sensitization to the hapten diphenylcyclopropenone (DPC). All receptors come from a woman in her late teens or twenties with alopecia areata. Some clones in this sample may be carry-over from other donors' samples. Each CDR3 is given with its conserved first and last residue. D genes are given only for firm matches. Clone size is not always given. Where it is, it says once, few, many or a class for expanded clones.

clone size	V gene	J gene	D gene	CDR3 protein	CDR3 DNA
many	TRBV3-1	TRBJ2-3	.	CASSQDRLWSTDTQYF	TGTGCCAGCAGCCAAGATAGGCTGTGGAGCACAGATACGCAGTATTTT
many	TRBV5-1	TRBJ1-1	.	CASSFYGNTEAFF	TGCGCCAGCAGCTTTTACGGGAACACTGAAGCTTTCTTT
many	TRBV10-3	TRBJ2-3	TRBD2	CAISGVTSGGTDTQYF	TGTGCCATCAGTGGCGTGACTAGCGGGGGTACAGATACGCAGTATTTT
many	TRBV9	TRBJ1-1	.	CASSVDGIAEAFF	TGTGCCAGCAGCGTAGACGGGATCGCTGAAGCTTTCTTT
few	TRBV29-1	TRBJ2-5	.	CSVERVRGETQYF	TGCAGCGTTGAGAGGGTTCGGGGAGAGACCCAGTACTTC
many	TRBV7-2	TRBJ1-5	.	CASSLGGRPNQPQHF	TGTGCCAGCAGCTTAGGAGGACGGCCCAATCAGCCCCAGCATTTT
many	TRBV6-5	TRBJ1-6	.	CASTNGGSFHPPLHF	TGTGCCAGCACCAACGGGGGGAGTTTTCACCCACCCCTCCACTTT
.	TRBV21-1	TRBJ1-1	.	CASTHRRTEAFF	TGTGCCAGCACCCACCGGAGGACTGAAGCTTTCTTT
many	TRBV12-3/TRBV12-4	TRBJ1-3	.	CASSLAPKGNTIYF	TGTGCCAGCAGTTTAGCCCCGAAAGGAAACACCATATATTTT
many	TRBV28	TRBJ2-1	.	CASSSGASSYNEQFF	TGTGCCAGCAGTTCGGGGGCGAGCTCCTACAATGAGCAGTTCTTC
many	TRBV6-6	TRBJ2-3	.	CASTGIAQGGTDTQYF	TGTGCCAGCACCGGAATCGCGCAGGGCGGCACAGATACGCAGTATTTT
.	TRBV6-5	TRBJ1-1	.	CASRRNAEAFF	TGTGCCAGCAGGCGTAACGCAGAAGCTTTCTTT
few	TRBV27	TRBJ2-2	.	CASSPSLTLFGELFF	TGTGCCAGCAGCCCATCGCTCACCTTATTCGGGGAGCTGTTTTTT
.	TRBV7-8	TRBJ1-1	.	CASSFVGDSWGVAEAFF	TGTGCCAGCAGCTTTGTTGGGGATTCGTGGGGCGTCGCTGAAGCTTTCTTT
.	TRBV12-3/TRBV12-4	TRBJ2-3	.	CASTRDSSDTQYF	TGTGCCAGCACCCGGGACTCGTCAGATACGCAGTATTTT
few	TRBV18	TRBJ1-1	.	CASSPVGLSTEAFF	TGTGCCAGCTCACCCGTTGGTCTTTCCACTGAAGCTTTCTTT
many	TRBV12-3/TRBV12-4	TRBJ2-7	.	CASGPNRELYEQYF	TGTGCCAGCGGACCGAACAGGGAACTCTACGAGCAGTACTTC
.	TRBV9	TRBJ2-2	.	CASSAHNGQYTGELFF	TGTGCCAGCAGCGCCCATAACGGACAGTACACCGGGGAGCTGTTTTTT
many	TRBV19	TRBJ2-1	.	CASTGTRTYNEQFF	TGTGCCAGTACCGGGACTCGAACCTACAATGAGCAGTTCTTC
few	TRBV12-3/TRBV12-4	TRBJ2-3	.	CASSSRAVLHTQYF	TGTGCCAGCAGTTCACGGGCAGTCCTCCATACGCAGTATTTT
few	TRBV4-1	TRBJ1-2	.	CASNEGIGYGYTF	TGCGCCAGCAACGAGGGGATCGGCTATGGCTACACCTTC
.	TRBV2	TRBJ1-2	TRBD1	CASLYDRGTQGYTF	TGTGCCAGCTTATACGACAGGGGAACGCAGGGCTACACCTTC
many	TRBV5-6	TRBJ1-1	.	CASSLQGGAVAEAFF	TGTGCCAGCAGCTTACAGGGAGGGGCGGTCGCTGAAGCTTTCTTT
few	TRBV27	TRBJ1-4	TRBD1	CASRGQGAGEKLFF	TGTGCCAGCAGAGGACAGGGGGCTGGTGAAAAACTGTTTTTT
few	TRBV4-3	TRBJ2-3	.	CASSQEGSGAVTQYF	TGCGCCAGCAGCCAAGAAGGATCGGGGGCAGTAACGCAGTATTTT
many	TRBV5-1	TRBJ1-4	TRBD1	CASSPVQGGNEKLFF	TGCGCCAGCAGCCCAGTACAGGGGGGGAATGAAAAACTGTTTTTT
.	TRBV7-8	TRBJ1-5	TRBD1	CASSLEDRVYQPQHF	TGTGCCAGCAGCTTAGAGGACAGGGTTTATCAGCCCCAGCATTTT
few	TRBV9	TRBJ2-1	.	CASSVTSLQGYNEQFF	TGTGCCAGCAGCGTGACTAGTTTGCAGGGGTACAATGAGCAGTTCTTC
many	TRBV3-1	TRBJ2-3	.	CASSQDLGYPSTDTQYF	TGTGCCAGCAGCCAAGATTTGGGATACCCTAGCACAGATACGCAGTATTTT
many	TRBV12-3/TRBV12-4	TRBJ2-1	TRBD1	CASGGQGSYNEQFF	TGTGCCAGCGGGGGACAGGGGTCCTACAATGAGCAGTTCTTC
.	TRBV28	TRBJ1-5	.	CASSPPANNQPQHF	TGTGCCAGCAGTCCACCCGCCAATAATCAGCCCCAGCATTTT
few	TRBV20-1	TRBJ1-2	.	CSASPGAYGYTF	TGCAGTGCTAGTCCAGGGGCCTATGGCTACACCTTC
.	TRBV3-1	TRBJ2-5	TRBD2	CASSQGPRLAGGEETQYF	TGTGCCAGCAGCCAAGGGCCTAGGCTAGCGGGGGGAGAGGAGACCCAGTACTTC
.	TRBV12-3/TRBV12-4	TRBJ2-7	.	CASSFPVGQGPERGEF	TGTGCCAGCAGTTTCCCCGTAGGGCAGGGACCTGAACGTGGGGAATTC
many	TRBV7-9	TRBJ1-1	TRBD1	CASSPDRGSFF	TGTGCCAGCAGCCCTGACAGGGGGTCTTTCTTT
many	TRBV20-1	TRBJ1-1	.	CSARDPTVSNTEAFF	TGCAGTGCTAGAGACCCCACGGTTTCGAACACTGAAGCTTTCTTT
.	TRBV12-3/TRBV12-4	TRBJ1-2	TRBD1	CASSLTGYFGYTF	TGTGCCAGCAGCCTGACAGGGTACTTTGGCTACACCTTC
.	TRBV6-6	TRBJ1-1	.	CASSYSGSHTEAFF	TGTGCCAGCAGTTACTCTGGCAGTCACACTGAAGCTTTCTTT
.	TRBV10-3	TRBJ2-3	TRBD2	CAISASGGVADTQYF	TGTGCCATCAGCGCTAGCGGGGGGGTCGCAGATACGCAGTATTTT
.	TRBV12-3/TRBV12-4	TRBJ1-3	TRBD1	CASSSWDSSGNTIYF	TGTGCCAGCAGTTCCTGGGACAGCTCTGGAAACACCATATATTTT
.	TRBV28	TRBJ2-7	.	CASSLSRGQYF	TGTGCCAGCAGTTTATCAAGGGGGCAGTACTTC
.	TRBV4-3	TRBJ2-1	.	CASSYRWSGVNEQFF	TGCGCCAGCAGTTACCGATGGTCAGGGGTCAATGAGCAGTTCTTC
few	TRBV12-3/TRBV12-4	TRBJ2-5	.	CASKRGQETQYF	TGTGCCAGCAAGAGGGGCCAAGAGACCCAGTACTTC
many	TRBV7-9	TRBJ1-4	.	CASSLYATNEKLFF	TGTGCCAGCAGCTTGTATGCAACTAATGAAAAACTGTTTTTT
few	TRBV7-2	TRBJ1-1	TRBD1	CASSPGTGYTEAFF	TGTGCCAGCAGTCCCGGGACAGGGTATACTGAAGCTTTCTTT
.	TRBV7-2	TRBJ2-3	.	CASSLVAGTQGTQYF	TGTGCCAGCAGCTTAGTAGCAGGTACCCAGGGAACGCAGTATTTT
few	TRBV5-7	TRBJ2-5	.	CASSLAGGASRETQYF	TGTGCCAGCAGCTTGGCTGGCGGGGCTTCCCGAGAGACCCAGTACTTC
many	TRBV6-5	TRBJ2-7	.	CASSYAGQLSSYEQYF	TGTGCCAGCAGTTATGCGGGACAGTTAAGCTCCTACGAGCAGTACTTC
.	TRBV3-1	TRBJ1-6	.	CASSPRAGETPLHF	TGTGCCAGCAGCCCAAGGGCAGGAGAGACACCCCTCCACTTT
.	TRBV20-1	TRBJ2-7	.	CSAGWGSYEQYF	TGCAGTGCGGGGTGGGGGAGCTACGAGCAGTACTTC
few	TRBV29-1	TRBJ1-1	.	CSVEEDTTEAFF	TGCAGCGTTGAAGAGGACACAACAGAAGCTTTCTTT
.	TRBV7-9	TRBJ2-1	.	CASSSLAGPTNEQFF	TGTGCCAGCAGCTCCCTGGCGGGGCCCACCAATGAGCAGTTCTTC